This paragraph covers one TCR beta chain sequence. V gave up 7 bases and J gave up 2 bases, with 12 bases separating them. This CDR3 comprises 14 residues. The data stem from a study of blood T cell repertoires in COVID-19. Assay: immunoSEQ multiplex PCR; the TCRdb copy retains only in-frame clones and omits some. The profile shows 250,000 or so clones, roughly 81% of them singletons. Study members were between about 18 and 95 years old and lived in about two dozen US regions. Participant reports of clinical history set cohort assignment. The gene calls are TRBV23-1 and TRBJ1-5; perhaps TRBD1 as D (6 bases). TRBV23-1 is identified as an open reading frame with a role that is uncertain. The source material was PBMCs or T cells enriched from blood (not recorded which). This TCR was recovered from a woman aged 45-65 years who had been exposed to COVID-19. CDR3 protein: CASKQGTRNQPQHF. In DNA form, the CDR3 reads TGCGCCAGCAAACAGGGTACGCGCAATCAGCCCCAGCATTTT.